The clone carrying this TCR beta chain was counted only a few times. Its antigen is not known. This record belongs to a study of vaccination and CD4 T cells after COVID-19. The wider study: Median time from COVID diagnosis to post-COVID sampling was 101 days (35 to 161).

Stated treatment: roughly 11-day PBMC culture with coronavirus spike peptide pools or control peptides (ViraFEST assay). Trimming left V 6 bases short and J 0 bases short, with 8 bases between. This CDR3 is built from 13 residues. Per the germline V gene, CDR1 is LNHNV and CDR2 is YYDKDF (reference sequence). Sequencing of the DNA from cultured CD4+ T cells was carried out with the Oncomine TCR Beta short-read assay. One entry per CDR3 protein results from TCRdb running MiXCR on the PCR reads. The profile covers approximately 7,700 distinct CDR3 sequences, with roughly 65% appearing a single time and 25% to 40% taken by the ten largest.

What was sequenced was CD4+ T cells from blood, cultured in vitro. The chain has TRBV15 and TRBJ2-5; tentative D call: TRBD1 (5 bases). The receptor comes from a human donor who had recovered from COVID-19. The CDR3 is CATRTGYQETQYF. CDR3 sequence (DNA): TGTGCCACCAGAACAGGCTACCAAGAGACCCAGTACTTC.